Shown below are 6 T cell receptor beta chains from a single sample sequenced in a study of blood T cell repertoires in COVID-19. The data were produced by immunoSEQ multiplex PCR, yet TCRdb's version contains in-frame clones alone and is incomplete. Here the sample spans about 73,000 clones, 89% being singletons. The sample consisted of peripheral blood. These receptors were obtained from a man aged 80 or over with acute or convalescent COVID-19.

As DNA, the CDR3 is TGCGCCAGCACTCCGGGACAGGGGATCACCGGGGAGCTGTTTTTT. It yields the protein CASTPGQGITGELFF. The chain uses TRBV5-1 and TRBJ2-2, with TRBD1 identical over 10 bases. The CDR3 is made up of 15 amino acids. The V segment lost 6 bases and the J segment 4 bases; nucleotides outside the gene matches: 6. Germline V gene sequence: CDR1 SGHRS, CDR2 YFSETQ.

This clone has a handful of counts. Other DNA variants within this sample encode the same CDR3. J is TRBJ2-7 and V is TRBV4-1; 7 nucleotides match TRBD1. The germline V gene encodes CDR1 MGHRA and CDR2 YSYEKL. Trimming removed 4 bases from V and 3 bases from J; junction bases left unmatched: 6. The CDR3 sequence is 14 residues long. The CDR3 bases are TGCGCCAGCAGCCCCGGCCAGGGGGACTACGAGCAGTACTTC. Protein product: CASSPGQGDYEQYF.

This clone was detected once. The chain uses TRBV9 and TRBJ1-2, with D perhaps TRBD1 (5 bases). Trimming shortened V by 1 base and J by 3 bases, and 13 bases separated the two germline ends. The CDR3 is 15 residues long. The V gene's germline CDR1 is SGDLS and CDR2 YYNGEE. The CDR3, as DNA: TGTGCCAGCAGCGTACGTGGGGGAGGCGACTATGGCTACACCTTC. Its translation is CASSVRGGGDYGYTF.

The chain carries TRBV14 and TRBJ2-2, with 7 bases that match TRBD1. Per germline, CDR1 SGHDN and CDR2 FVKESK. The CDR3 spans 15 residues. With 4 bases clipped from V and 5 bases from J, the junction kept 7 bases outside the gene matches. CDR3 protein: CASSRQTGTTGELFF. CDR3 nucleotide sequence: TGTGCCAGCAGCCGCCAGACAGGGACGACCGGGGAGCTGTTTTTT.

The chain carries TRBV5-1 and TRBJ1-4, with D possibly matching TRBD1 (5 bases). Germline loops: CDR1 SGHRS, CDR2 YFSETQ. The CDR3 runs to 16 residues. The germline V and J ends were trimmed by 2 bases and 8 bases, with 19 bases remaining between them. For the CDR3, the DNA is TGCGCCAGCAGCTTATCAGGGACGTCGGGGAGGGAAAAACTGTTTTTT. Translating it yields CASSLSGTSGREKLFF.

The gene calls are TRBV5-1 and TRBJ1-2, with TRBD1 identical over 7 bases. V was clipped by 3 bases and J by 4 bases; unmatched bases: 6. Germline CDR1 is SGHRS and CDR2 is YFSETQ. The CDR3 is 14 residues long. For the CDR3, the DNA is TGCGCCAGCAGCTCGACAGGGAATCCCTATGGCTACACCTTC. The encoded protein is CASSSTGNPYGYTF. The full variable domain, in which reference TRBV5-1 and TRBJ1-2 provide the parts outside the CDR3, is KAGVTQTPRYLIKTRGQQVTLSCSPISGHRSVSWYQQTPGQGLQFLFEYFSETQRNKGNFPGRFSGRQFSNSRSEMNVSTLELGDSALYLCASSSTGNPYGYTFGSGTRLTVV.